These 28 T cell receptor beta chains share one sample of origin, sequenced in a study of blood T cell repertoires in COVID-19. Sequenced by immunoSEQ multiplex PCR; TCRdb stores in-frame clones only, minus some. The sample consists of approximately 300,000 clones, around nine tenths of them appearing once. Sequencing was carried out using PBMCs or T cells enriched from blood (not recorded which). The receptors come from a woman in her 30s who had recovered from COVID-19.

The chain couples TRBV27 to TRBJ2-7, with 9 bases fitting TRBD2. The V segment lost 3 bases and the J segment 3 bases; nucleotides outside the gene matches: 3. CDR3 size: 14 residues. CDR1 MNHEY and CDR2 SMNVEV come from the germline V gene (reference sequence). The CDR3 spells CASSLTSGFYEQYF. For the CDR3, the DNA is TGTGCCAGCAGTTTGACTAGCGGATTCTACGAGCAGTACTTC.

This clone was detected once. This chain links TRBV4-1 with TRBJ2-2, with D possibly being TRBD1 (6 bases). The CDR3 is 16 amino acids. Germline V CDR1 and CDR2: MGHRA, YSYEKL. V was shortened by 6 bases and J by 2 bases, with 16 bases between the two germline ends. CDR3 coding DNA: TGCGCCAGCAGGCGTGCTGGGACACCCAACACCGGGGAGCTGTTTTTT. It codes for CASRRAGTPNTGELFF.

The chain couples TRBV19 to TRBJ2-2; 10 bases agree with TRBD2. The CDR3 has 17 residues. Trimming took 3 bases from V and 6 from J; bases not matched to a gene: 10. Germline V lookup: CDR1 LNHDA, CDR2 SQIVND (reference sequence). CDR3 DNA: TGTGCCAGTAGTATTTGGATCCTAGCGGGGGATTCCGGGGAGCTGTTTTTT. Amino acids: CASSIWILAGDSGELFF. Combining the CDR3 with reference TRBV19 and TRBJ2-2 gives the whole variable domain DGGITQSPKYLFRKEGQNVTLSCEQNLNHDAMYWYRQDPGQGLRLIYYSQIVNDFQKGDIAEGYSVSREKKESFPLTVTSAQKNPTAFYLCASSIWILAGDSGELFFGEGSRLTVL.

The chain recombines TRBV27 with TRBJ2-7, with D tentatively TRBD2 (5 bases). Trimming pared 2 bases from V and 3 bases from J, leaving 23 bases between. The CDR3 length is 18 residues. Germline V gene lookup returns CDR1 MNHEY and CDR2 SMNVEV (reference sequence). CDR3 in amino acids: CASSLKGLGVASFYEQYF. The CDR3 region has the DNA TGTGCCAGCAGTTTAAAAGGACTTGGGGTCGCTTCTTTCTACGAGCAGTACTTC.

The chain combines TRBV25-1 with TRBJ2-3, with TRBD2 matching 8 bases. CDR3 length: 16 amino acids. The V gene end was trimmed by 5 bases and the J gene end by 3 bases; junction bases not matched to a gene: 10. The germline CDR1 and CDR2 sequences are MGHDK and SYGVNS. DNA of the CDR3: TGTGCCAGCAGTTCGGGGCCGACTAGCGCAACAGATACGCAGTATTTT. This gives the protein CASSSGPTSATDTQYF.

The chain couples TRBV14 to TRBJ1-2; D unclear. This CDR3 region has 17 residues. CDR1 is SGHDN, CDR2 FVKESK, per germline. Trimming pared 0 bases from V and 2 bases from J, leaving 16 bases between. CDR3 region: CASSQEPGNPPNYGYTF. DNA for the CDR3: TGTGCCAGCAGCCAAGAACCGGGGAACCCTCCAAACTATGGCTACACCTTC.

V and J are TRBV5-1 and TRBJ1-2; D possibly corresponds to TRBD1 (6 bases). CDR3 length: 15 amino acids. CDR1 and CDR2 from the germline V gene are SGHRS and YFSETQ. Trimming took off 0 bases at V and 4 bases at J, with 13 bases between the two ends. This CDR3 reads CASSLAGEGVYGYTF. The CDR3 DNA sequence: TGCGCCAGCAGCTTGGCCGGTGAGGGGGTCTATGGCTACACCTTC. The complete variable domain, with remaining parts taken from reference TRBV5-1 and TRBJ1-2, reads KAGVTQTPRYLIKTRGQQVTLSCSPISGHRSVSWYQQTPGQGLQFLFEYFSETQRNKGNFPGRFSGRQFSNSRSEMNVSTLELGDSALYLCASSLAGEGVYGYTFGSGTRLTVV.

In the case of this clone: In the same sample, other DNA sequences code for this CDR3. This chain joins TRBV5-1 and TRBJ2-1, with D tentatively TRBD2 (6 bases). Germline lookup yields CDR1 SGHRS and CDR2 YFSETQ. CDR3 length: 15 amino acids. V gave up 0 bases and J gave up 4 bases, with 11 bases separating them. The chain's CDR3 is CASSLVGGTYNEQFF. The CDR3 DNA reads as TGCGCCAGCAGCTTGGTTGGGGGGACGTACAATGAGCAGTTCTTC.

This clone was detected only once. This chain joins TRBV7-9 and TRBJ2-7, with 10 bases aligning to TRBD2. Per the germline V gene, CDR1 is SEHNR and CDR2 is FQNEAQ (reference sequence). V lost 3 bases and J lost 5; bases outside the gene matches: 10. The CDR3 loop spans 16 amino acids. This CDR3 is CASSFGTSVRVDEQYF. Here the CDR3 DNA reads TGTGCCAGCAGCTTTGGGACTAGCGTTCGCGTCGACGAGCAGTACTTC.

V is TRBV7-6 and J is TRBJ2-1, with 10 positions matching TRBD2. The CDR3 loop spans 18 amino acids. Losses at the gene ends were 5 bases for V and 0 bases for J; bases not matched to a gene: 10. Germline lookup yields CDR1 SGHVS and CDR2 FNYEAQ. The CDR3 coding sequence is TGTGCCAGCAGCGCACTACCAGCGGGAGGGCTCTCCTACAATGAGCAGTTCTTC. Amino acid sequence: CASSALPAGGLSYNEQFF.

The gene calls are TRBV18 and TRBJ2-7; 10 nucleotides agree with TRBD1. The CDR3 contains 14 residues. V lost 6 bases, J lost 5 bases, and 7 bases stayed unmatched. Germline lookup yields CDR1 KGHSH and CDR2 LQKENI. As DNA, the CDR3 is TGTGCCAGCTCCCCGGAGGACAGGGGGAACGAGCAGTACTTC. Encoded protein: CASSPEDRGNEQYF.

For this clone: The junction shows a germline mismatch at one end, possibly a read error. Other DNA sequences from this sample encode an identical CDR3 as well. This rearrangement joins TRBV27 to TRBJ1-2; 8 nucleotides line up with TRBD1. CDR1 is MNHEY and CDR2 is SMNVEV in the germline V gene (reference sequence). CDR3 length: 13 amino acids. CDR3 bases: TGTGCCAGTAGCCCACGCCGGACAGGGACATCAAACTTC. Translated, it gives CASSPRRTGTSNF.

For the CDR3, the DNA is TGTGCCAGCAGTTACGGCGAGGATAACTATGGCTACACCTTC. It yields the protein CASSYGEDNYGYTF. The chain recombines TRBV6-5 with TRBJ1-2, with D hard to call. V was cut by 2 bases and J by 1 base, with 8 bases left in between. From germline, CDR1 is MNHEY and CDR2 SVGAGI. This CDR3 spans 14 amino acids.

This sequence joins TRBV27 and TRBJ1-2, with 7 bases identical to TRBD1. The germline V gene encodes CDR1 MNHEY and CDR2 SMNVEV (reference sequence). The CDR3 is 15 amino acids. The V gene end was trimmed by 6 bases and the J gene end by 2 bases; junction bases not matched to a gene: 9. The CDR3 DNA reads TGTGCCAGCAGGGCGATGGGACAGCCCAACTATGGCTACACCTTC. Protein product: CASRAMGQPNYGYTF.

This rearrangement joins TRBV5-5 to TRBJ2-1, with a weak D call TRBD2 (6 bases). V lost 4 bases and J lost 2, with 13 bases in between. Germline values: CDR1 SGHKS, CDR2 YYEKEE (reference sequence). The CDR3 sequence is 15 residues long. The CDR3: CASSQGLLPYNEQFF. DNA of the CDR3: TGTGCCAGCAGCCAGGGACTGTTGCCCTACAATGAGCAGTTCTTC.

The chain recombines TRBV28 with TRBJ1-2, with 7 bases aligning to TRBD1. The CDR3 contains 14 residues. V was pared by 5 bases and J by 4 bases, with 7 bases of the junction left unmatched. CDR1 and CDR2 from the germline V gene are MDHEN and SYDVKM. In nucleotides, the CDR3 is TGTGCCAGCAGTCTAGGGACAGCCTCCTATGGCTACACCTTC. Its translation: CASSLGTASYGYTF.

The chain is built from TRBV29-1 and TRBJ2-1, with D possibly matching TRBD2 (5 bases). V was cut by 1 base and J by 2 bases, with 9 bases left in between. This CDR3 contains 14 residues. CDR1 and CDR2 from the germline V gene are SQVTM and ANQGSEA. The CDR3 is CSVEGGITYNEQFF. The CDR3 nucleotides read TGCAGCGTTGAAGGAGGGATTACCTACAATGAGCAGTTCTTC.

This chain connects TRBV27 to TRBJ1-2; a weak D match, TRBD1 (5 bases). CDR1 and CDR2 (germline): MNHEY, SMNVEV (reference sequence). CDR3 size: 14 residues. V gave up 4 bases and J gave up 5 bases, with 14 bases separating them. The CDR3 sequence: CASSWGRDSYGYTF. CDR3 bases: TGTGCCAGCAGTTGGGGCCGGGACTCTTATGGCTACACCTTC.

This chain links TRBV11-2 with TRBJ2-3; TRBD2 agrees at 12 bases. J lost 4 bases, V lost 5 bases, and 10 bases had no gene match. Germline V CDR1 and CDR2: SGHAT, FQNNGV. CDR3 length equals 17 residues. CDR3 sequence: CASSPRLTSGSADTQYF. In nucleotides, the CDR3 is TGTGCCAGCAGCCCTCGCCTGACTAGCGGGAGTGCAGATACGCAGTATTTT.

The chain couples TRBV3-1 (or the pseudogene TRBV3-2) to TRBJ1-3, with D possibly matching TRBD1 (5 bases). V lost 6 bases and J lost 4, with 13 bases in between. The CDR3 is 14 residues long. Germline loops: CDR1 LGHDT, CDR2 YNNKEL (reference sequence). The CDR3 DNA follows: TGTGCCAGCAGAGACGACAGTTCGGGAAACACCATATATTTT. Amino acids: CASRDDSSGNTIYF.

The chain combines TRBV29-1 with TRBJ2-1, with 11 bases matching TRBD2. There are 13 residues in the CDR3. Looked up from germline, CDR1 is SQVTM and CDR2 is ANQGSEA. J gave up 5 bases and V 6 bases, and 3 bases lay outside the gene matches. CDR3 DNA sequence: TGCAGCGTGGGACTAGCGGTCGACAATGAGCAGTTCTTC. It encodes CSVGLAVDNEQFF.

V usage is TRBV10-1 and J usage is TRBJ2-3; TRBD2 matches 9 bases. V lost 6 bases and J lost 2; bases outside the gene matches: 12. The CDR3 totals 17 residues. Looked up from germline, CDR1 is WNHNN and CDR2 is SYGVQD (reference sequence). CDR3 sequence reads: CASRSSGNPRITDTQYF. CDR3 nucleotide sequence: TGCGCCAGCAGGTCTAGCGGGAACCCCAGAATCACAGATACGCAGTATTTT.

The V gene is TRBV5-1, the J gene TRBJ2-2, with D possibly TRBD1 on 5 matching bases. Deletions cut 3 bases from V and 0 bases from J, with 12 bases between. The CDR3 consists of 16 residues. Germline V gene data show CDR1 as SGHRS and CDR2 as YFSETQ. The CDR3: CASSSLQVANTGELFF. The CDR3 coding sequence is TGCGCCAGCAGCTCCTTACAGGTCGCGAACACCGGGGAGCTGTTTTTT.

The rearrangement links TRBV19 to TRBJ1-2, with TRBD1 matching over 9 bases. CDR3 size: 12 residues. V dropped 8 bases and J dropped 7; count of bases not matched to a gene: 5. CDR1 and CDR2 (germline): LNHDA, SQIVND (reference sequence). The CDR3 DNA sequence: TGTGCCAGTTCCCGGGACAGGGCTGGCTACACCTTC. This translates into CASSRDRAGYTF.

This clone has a single count. V usage is TRBV7-6 and J usage is TRBJ2-1; 10 bases line up with TRBD1. Losses at the gene ends were 1 base for V and 2 bases for J; bases not matched to a gene: 2. This CDR3 spans 16 amino acids. The germline CDR1 and CDR2 sequences are SGHVS and FNYEAQ. CDR3: CASSLVGTGAYNEQFF. Written as DNA, the CDR3 is TGTGCCAGCAGCTTAGTCGGGACAGGGGCCTACAATGAGCAGTTCTTC. The full variable domain, in which reference TRBV7-6 and TRBJ2-1 provide the parts outside the CDR3, is GAGVSQSPRYKVTKRGQDVALRCDPISGHVSLYWYRQALGQGPEFLTYFNYEAQQDKSGLPNDRFSAERPEGSISTLTIQRTEQRDSAMYRCASSLVGTGAYNEQFFGPGTRLTVL.

This chain connects TRBV6-5 to TRBJ2-7, with TRBD2 identical over 14 bases. Trimming removed 6 bases from V and 6 bases from J; junction bases left unmatched: 7. The germline V gene encodes CDR1 MNHEY and CDR2 SVGAGI. The length of the CDR3 is 15 residues. Here the CDR3 DNA reads TGTGCCAGCAGACCGTCGGGACTAGCGGGAGCCGAGCAGTACTTC. This gives the protein CASRPSGLAGAEQYF.

This rearrangement joins TRBV4-2 to TRBJ1-1, with D tentatively TRBD1 (6 bases). Germline V lookup: CDR1 LGHNA, CDR2 YNFKEQ. Trimming took 0 bases from V and 0 from J, leaving 17 bases between them. The CDR3 runs to 18 residues. The CDR3 region is CASSQEPRGQSMNTEAFF. The CDR3 bases are TGTGCCAGCAGCCAAGAACCGCGCGGACAGTCAATGAACACTGAAGCTTTCTTT.

This clone was seen once. This chain links TRBV30 with TRBJ1-5; a possible D gene is TRBD1 (5 bases). The V gene's germline CDR1 is GTSNPN and CDR2 SVGIG (reference sequence). Trimming removed 2 bases from V and 5 bases from J, with 10 bases in between. The CDR3 length is 13 residues. The CDR3 here is CAWSSGLDQPQHF. CDR3 coding DNA: TGTGCCTGGAGTTCAGGGCTAGATCAGCCCCAGCATTTT.